Listed below are T cell receptor beta chains from one sample, sequenced in a study of T cell repertoires in cytomegalovirus infection. MiXCR, applied by TCRdb to the reads, yields one record per CDR3 protein. The repertoire holds about half a million distinct CDR3 sequences, with about 33% as singletons. Which antigens these TCRs recognize remains unknown. Sequencing was performed on cultured PBMCs, taken from culture after CMV antigen stimulation. These receptors were taken from a human donor in good health (CMV status not recorded). Some clones in this sample may be carry-over from other donors' samples. The CDR3 runs from the conserved cysteine through the conserved F or W. The D gene is left open where the match is weak. Size tells how often a clone was seen (once, few, many) or the class of an expanded clone, and some rows leave it out.

TRBD1,TRBV20-1,.,TRBJ1-1,CSAVPGQVIFTEAFF,TGCAGTGCCGTCCCGGGACAGGTTATTTTCACTGAAGCTTTCTTT
.,TRBV28,few,TRBJ1-4,CASSSGTSIPGEKLFF,TGTGCCAGCAGTTCGGGGACATCCATCCCGGGGGAAAAACTGTTTTTT
.,TRBV28,many,TRBJ1-1,CASSSINIRAGSTEAFF,TGTGCCAGCAGTTCAATCAATATCCGGGCAGGGAGTACTGAAGCTTTCTTT
.,TRBV2,.,TRBJ2-2,CASRAGTDPRAGELFF,TGTGCCAGTAGAGCCGGGACCGACCCTCGTGCCGGGGAGCTGTTTTTT
.,TRBV7-2,.,TRBJ1-2,CASKLVGINYGYTF,TGTGCCAGCAAGTTGGTTGGGATTAACTATGGCTACACCTTC
.,TRBV6-1,.,TRBJ1-1,CASSGPPGVNTEAFF,TGTGCCAGCAGTGGCCCGCCGGGAGTTAACACTGAAGCTTTCTTT
.,TRBV9,once,TRBJ2-7,CASSERLGSYEQYF,TGTGCCAGCAGCGAGAGGTTGGGGTCCTACGAGCAGTACTTC
.,TRBV11-1,.,TRBJ1-2,CASSLAPTVNYGYTF,TGTGCCAGCAGCTTAGCGCCGACGGTGAACTATGGCTACACCTTC
.,TRBV24-1,.,TRBJ1-1,CATSDLFSGRAFF,TGTGCCACCAGTGATCTATTCTCAGGGAGAGCTTTCTTT
.,TRBV7-8,.,TRBJ2-3,CASSTPPSGPADTQYF,TGTGCCAGCAGCACCCCGCCTTCGGGTCCGGCAGATACGCAGTATTTT
.,TRBV7-6,once,TRBJ2-7,CANSAFMGSYEQYF,TGTGCCAACAGCGCCTTTATGGGTTCCTACGAGCAGTACTTC
TRBD2,TRBV2,few,TRBJ2-1,CASSERASGYNEQFF,TGTGCCAGCAGTGAAAGGGCTAGCGGTTACAATGAGCAGTTCTTC
TRBD2,TRBV19,many,TRBJ2-1,CASSPLAPSGSRDEQFF,TGTGCCAGTAGTCCACTCGCCCCTAGCGGGAGTCGCGATGAGCAGTTCTTC
.,TRBV20-1,.,TRBJ2-5,CSARLNSQETQYF,TGCAGTGCTAGACTTAACAGCCAAGAGACCCAGTACTTC
.,TRBV12-3/TRBV12-4,few,TRBJ1-2,CASSLLEGPGTYGYTF,TGTGCCAGCAGTTTATTAGAAGGGCCCGGCACGTATGGCTACACCTTC
.,TRBV7-6,few,TRBJ2-5,CASSLASVYQETQYF,TGTGCCAGCAGCTTAGCGTCAGTTTATCAAGAGACCCAGTACTTC
TRBD1,TRBV7-2,few,TRBJ2-2,CASRRTGTGSTGELFF,TGTGCCAGCAGGCGTACCGGGACAGGGTCGACCGGGGAGCTGTTTTTT
TRBD2,TRBV7-2,few,TRBJ2-5,CASSLLAGGKETQYF,TGTGCCAGCAGCTTACTAGCGGGAGGCAAAGAGACCCAGTACTTC
.,TRBV7-9,.,TRBJ2-3,CASSSWGDIITDTQYF,TGTGCCAGCAGCTCCTGGGGGGACATTATCACAGATACGCAGTATTTT
TRBD2,TRBV29-1,.,TRBJ2-1,CSVWGLAGAGGEQFF,TGCAGCGTTTGGGGACTAGCGGGAGCGGGGGGTGAGCAGTTCTTC
TRBD2,TRBV12-3/TRBV12-4,.,TRBJ2-7,CASREGTSGSYEQYF,TGTGCCAGCAGAGAAGGGACTAGCGGGAGTTACGAGCAGTACTTC
TRBD2,TRBV28,few,TRBJ2-4,CASSSGGVAKNIQYF,TGTGCCAGCAGTTCCGGGGGGGTAGCCAAAAACATTCAGTACTTC
TRBD2,TRBV27,.,TRBJ2-7,CASSLSWLAGGPGRDNYEQYF,TGTGCCAGCAGTTTATCGTGGCTAGCGGGAGGGCCCGGACGAGACAACTACGAGCAGTACTTC
TRBD2,TRBV12-3/TRBV12-4,few,TRBJ2-1,CASIPGLASNEQFF,TGTGCCAGCATCCCGGGACTAGCCTCCAATGAGCAGTTCTTC
.,TRBV24-1,.,TRBJ2-2,CATSDYGPLLNTGELFF,TGTGCCACCAGTGACTACGGACCGCTATTGAACACCGGGGAGCTGTTTTTT
.,TRBV18,once,TRBJ2-5,CASSPLDPVFYNWHF,TGTGCCAGCTCACCCCTGGACCCCGTTTTCTATAATTGGCACTTC
TRBD1,TRBV19,few,TRBJ2-4,CASLNVGQKNIQYF,TGTGCCAGCCTAAACGTGGGACAGAAAAACATTCAGTACTTC
TRBD1,TRBV20-1,.,TRBJ1-1,CSASLQGAGNTEAFF,TGCAGTGCTTCCCTACAGGGGGCAGGGAACACTGAAGCTTTCTTT
.,TRBV6-6,.,TRBJ2-7,CASSQLHSALPYEQYF,TGTGCCAGCAGTCAATTACACTCTGCACTCCCCTACGAGCAGTACTTC
.,TRBV7-9,few,TRBJ1-5,CASTETGTNQPQHF,TGTGCCAGCACCGAGACGGGAACCAATCAGCCCCAGCATTTT
TRBD2,TRBV12-3/TRBV12-4,few,TRBJ2-1,CASSLGEGNNEQFF,TGTGCCAGCAGCCTGGGGGAGGGTAACAATGAGCAGTTCTTC
.,TRBV7-2,.,TRBJ1-3,CASSLDISSGNTIYF,TGTGCCAGCAGCTTAGACATTTCCTCTGGAAACACCATATATTTT
.,TRBV19,.,TRBJ1-1,CASSNSPNTEAFF,TGTGCCAGTAGTAACAGTCCCAACACTGAAGCTTTCTTT
.,TRBV10-3,.,TRBJ1-1,CAISRQDLNTEAFF,TGTGCCATCAGTCGACAGGACCTGAACACTGAAGCTTTCTTT
TRBD1,TRBV5-1,many,TRBJ1-2,CASSLRTGFQSYGYTF,TGCGCCAGCAGCCTCAGGACAGGGTTCCAATCCTATGGCTACACCTTC
.,TRBV29-1,few,TRBJ1-1,CSVGAGVNTEAFF,TGCAGCGTTGGGGCAGGGGTGAACACTGAAGCTTTCTTT
.,TRBV7-2,.,TRBJ1-1,CASSFRGPEAFF,TGTGCCAGCAGCTTCAGGGGTCCTGAAGCTTTCTTT
TRBD1,TRBV7-9,.,TRBJ1-2,CASSLATGGIGYTF,TGTGCCAGCAGCTTAGCCACAGGGGGAATTGGCTACACCTTC
.,TRBV19,few,TRBJ2-1,CASSSLGPRNEQFF,TGTGCCAGTAGTAGCCTAGGCCCACGCAATGAGCAGTTCTTC
.,TRBV11-2,.,TRBJ1-1,CASRYGFIQNTEAFF,TGTGCCAGCAGATACGGGTTTATCCAGAACACTGAAGCTTTCTTT
.,TRBV12-3/TRBV12-4,.,TRBJ2-2,CASSFGGSTGELFF,TGTGCCAGCAGTTTTGGGGGTTCCACCGGGGAGCTGTTTTTT
.,TRBV19,.,TRBJ1-5,CASSRKTGSQPQHF,TGTGCCAGTAGTAGAAAAACAGGGAGTCAGCCCCAGCATTTT
TRBD2,TRBV28,.,TRBJ2-7,CASKEVAGASSGEQYF,TGTGCCAGCAAGGAGGTCGCGGGAGCTTCTTCGGGCGAGCAGTACTTC
TRBD2,TRBV7-8,many,TRBJ2-1,CASSLAVEASGRRRNEQFF,TGTGCCAGCAGCTTAGCGGTAGAGGCTAGCGGGAGGAGACGGAATGAGCAGTTCTTC
.,TRBV19,few,TRBJ2-3,CASSTSSDGTDTQYF,TGTGCCAGTAGTACCTCTAGCGATGGCACAGATACGCAGTATTTT
TRBD2,TRBV20-1,.,TRBJ2-5,CSARGLAGVKETQYF,TGCAGTGCTAGAGGACTAGCGGGAGTTAAAGAGACCCAGTACTTC
TRBD1,TRBV6-6,few,TRBJ2-7,CASLNDRVPYEQYF,TGTGCCAGCCTAAATGACAGGGTTCCCTACGAGCAGTACTTC
.,TRBV28,.,TRBJ1-1,CASSTGTFEAFF,TGTGCCAGCAGTACTGGGACCTTTGAAGCTTTCTTT
TRBD1,TRBV7-2,many,TRBJ1-2,CASTLDRNYGYTF,TGTGCCAGCACCTTGGACAGGAACTATGGCTACACCTTC